The clone carrying this TCR beta chain was observed a handful of times. Its specificity is not known. This entry is derived from a study of post-analysis software for immune sequencing data. Turning to the study itself: Relapsing-remitting, secondary progressive and progressive-relapsing courses of multiple sclerosis were included. General observations from the study: Roughly 5 TRBV segments, TRBV5-6, TRBV5-1 and TRBV20-1 among them, were found more frequent in patients than controls.

J gave up 5 bases and V 4 bases, and 8 bases lay outside the gene matches. This CDR3 contains 15 residues. Per the germline V gene, CDR1 is KGHSY and CDR2 is FQNENV. Sequencing libraries made from TCR beta cDNA carried unique molecular identifiers. Each CDR3 protein gets one entry after TCRdb re-called the PCR reads with MiXCR. The table shows about 800,000 distinct CDR3 sequences, with about 32% occurring only once. Sequenced input: blood. V gene TRBV16 combines with J gene TRBJ2-1; 7 bases align to TRBD2. The clonotype comes from a girl aged 5 to 17 with multiple sclerosis. CDR3 nucleotides: TGTGCCAGCAGCCCGACTGGGCTAGCGGACAATGAGCAGTTCTTC. It is translated as CASSPTGLADNEQFF. Full variable domain (missing parts from reference TRBV16 and TRBJ2-1): GEEVAQTPKHLVRGEGQKAKLYCAPIKGHSYVFWYQQVLKNEFKFLISFQNENVFDETGMPKERFSAKCLPNSPCSLEIQATKLEDSAVYFCASSPTGLADNEQFFGPGTRLTVL.